This record covers a single TCR beta chain. Its antigen is unknown. Peripheral blood samples of around 9.8 milliliters were drawn from each donor. Germline V lookup: CDR1 DFQATT, CDR2 SNEGSKA (reference sequence). The V gene lost 0 bases and the J gene lost 0 bases, with 14 bases spanning the gap. This CDR3 has 17 residues. This sample is part of a study of blood T cells in healthy people across ages. Overall study results and limits: Comparison with aged donors showed that long-lived donors had more naive CD4+ cells and higher diversity. Changes seen in expanded clonotypes were possibly confounded by donor CMV status left unknown.

It was with a sample-barcoded 5' primer and a J-beta primer mix that a second PCR of roughly 7 to 12 cycles was run. TCRdb re-analysed the 5' RACE reads in MiXCR, keeping a single row per CDR3 protein. This table has around 1.5 million distinct CDR3 sequences, approximately 42% appearing once. Specimen: blood. The sequence was obtained from a woman aged 18-29 years in good health. The chain couples TRBV20-1 to TRBJ2-2; D may correspond to TRBD1 or TRBD2 (6 bases each). CDR3 region: CSARDRGRGANTGELFF. The CDR3 DNA reads TGCAGTGCTAGAGATCGGGGTAGGGGGGCGAACACCGGGGAGCTGTTTTTT.